Here is one T cell receptor beta chain with its context. This clone turned up a few times. Its binding antigen is unknown. Per-base qualities were not stored, and no clone one base away is much larger. The data were taken from a study of CD8+ T cells in alopecia areata (dated by TCRdb to 2016 to 2018). Some background on the complete study: Treated patients were enrolled in an open-label pilot trial of oral tofacitinib, 5 to 10 mg twice daily, for moderate-to-severe alopecia areata. High-throughput TCRbeta sequencing was used to examine T cell clonal expansion in alopecia areata in both the C3H/HeJ mouse model and human patients. Biopsies were taken from tofacitinib-treated patients at baseline and again at 4 and 24 weeks into treatment, and several of those patients also had a later scalp biopsy. Clonality in the scalp was compared among normal scalp (n=4), patchy alopecia areata scalp (n=8), and alopecia totalis/universalis scalp (n=8). Patients stayed on tofacitinib for 6 to 18 months and then had 6 months of follow-up off drug so that delayed response and recurrence could be assessed. RNA came from the PAXgene miRNA kit for fixed scalp, the miRNeasy kit for PBMCs, and the RNeasy kit for mouse skin. The SALT score, which quantifies the percentage of affected scalp surface area, was used to measure disease severity in treated patients. Human TCRbeta sequencing covered scalp tissue and sorted CD4+ and CD8+ peripheral blood T cells from patchy and totalis/universalis alopecia areata patients and healthy controls. TCRbeta CDR3 regions were amplified by immunoSEQ multiplex PCR with 35 Vbeta forward and 13 Jbeta reverse primers. The paper as a whole reports these results and caveats: Tofacitinib significantly decreased scalp clonality and the number of expanded CD8+ clones among the top 100 scalp clones. During tofacitinib treatment, many expanded lesional clones stuck around in both scalp and blood, and this persistence may partly explain why relapse happens after treatment is stopped. Resident alphabeta T cells in normal human skin are also sequenced, complicating scalp TCR repertoire analysis, unlike mouse skin dominated by gammadelta T cells. Compared with mice, TCR sequences shared between patients were less clear, possibly partly because of HLA diversity across the patient population. Because the treated cohort was small and included a single nonresponder, larger studies are needed to assess links between baseline CD8+ expansion and response. Compared with normal scalp, lesional scalp had higher clonality and more expanded CD8+ clones, particularly in alopecia totalis/universalis, a pattern that suggests antigenic drive.

Library generation was performed with the immunoSEQ multiplex PCR assay. RNA was extracted from all samples and reverse transcribed into cDNA as template for TCR sequencing. SuperScript III was used to make first-strand cDNA, primed with a 2:1 mix of oligo-dT and random hexamers. Amplification bias was assessed with a synthetic immune receptor repertoire, and residual bias was removed computationally. In the paper's pipeline: Raw reads were preprocessed for error removal, and CDR3 was defined according to IMGT conventions as running from the conserved cysteine to phenylalanine. Clonality was computed by normalizing Shannon entropy by log2 of the number of productive unique TCRs and subtracting the result from 1. Whether scalp clones were CD4 or CD8 was inferred by matching scalp TCRbeta sequences against CD4 and CD8 repertoires sorted from blood. The immuneACCESS repertoire file appears here via TCRdb, limited to in-frame rearrangements. These files lack a portion of the clones; in checked studies, under half of the deficit traces to unresolved V genes, and the cause of the others is not known. V and J calls and clone size follow that table, whereas D and trimming were derived from the DNA. Counted in this sample were roughly 200,000 clones; 35% to 40% of them appeared once. Of the sample, around 0.48% falls within the top ten clones.

The treatment or condition label, as the study defines it: oral pan-JAK inhibitor, 5-10 mg twice daily. Peripheral blood and lesional scalp punch biopsies were obtained from patients with alopecia areata. PBMCs were isolated by density centrifugation and stained for CD3, CD4 and CD8, and CD4+ and CD8+ T cells were sorted on a FACSAria. The CDR1 and CDR2 encoded by the germline V gene are SGHDN and FVKESK. Trimming costs V 6 bases and J 4 bases, and their ends lie 13 bases apart. Its CDR3 holds 14 amino acids, cysteine through phenylalanine. Left in the record is the CDR3 DNA by itself, 42 bases read in frame from the first base.

The receptor chain draws on TRBV14 and TRBJ1-5; D gene: possibly TRBD1, on 5 matching bases. The receptor was derived from a human donor with alopecia areata. Sequencing was performed on CD4+ T cells sorted from blood, taken between weeks 30 and 35, from a patient treated with tofacitinib. The bases are TGTGCCAGCAGTCGAACAGGTCGGAATCAGCCCCAGCATTTT. Its translation reads: CASSRTGRNQPQHF.